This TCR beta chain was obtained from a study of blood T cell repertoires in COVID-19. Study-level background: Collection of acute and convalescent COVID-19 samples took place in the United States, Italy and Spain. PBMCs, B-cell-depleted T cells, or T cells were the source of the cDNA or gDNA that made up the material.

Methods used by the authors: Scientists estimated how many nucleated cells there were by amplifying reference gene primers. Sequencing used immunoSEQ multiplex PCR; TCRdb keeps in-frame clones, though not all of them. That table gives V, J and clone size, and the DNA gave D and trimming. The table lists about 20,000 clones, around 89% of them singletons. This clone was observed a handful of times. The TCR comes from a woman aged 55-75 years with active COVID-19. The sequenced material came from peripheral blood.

The DNA for the CDR3 is TGCGCCAGCAGCTTGGCCCCGGGGAACACTGAAGCTTTCTTT. This encodes CASSLAPGNTEAFF. The chain carries TRBV5-1 and TRBJ1-1; D is undetermined. The germline CDR1 and CDR2 sequences are SGHRS and YFSETQ. This CDR3 is 14 amino acids long. Trimming cost V 0 bases and J 1 base, with 7 bases left between them.